These T cell receptor beta chains were read from a single sample in a study of chemoradiotherapy in HPV16-positive cancers. Libraries were prepared by immunoSEQ multiplex PCR; TCRdb keeps only in-frame clonotypes and omits some of them. This repertoire shows some 30,000 clones, around 80% found once; its top ten account for 3% to 4%. Sequenced material: blood, taken from a patient who underwent chemoradiotherapy. Receptor source: a human donor with HPV-associated anogenital cancer. The conserved cysteine and the conserved F or W are not part of the CDR3 here. Each record gives: J gene, V gene, CDR3 length, CDR3 protein.

TRBJ2-7 | TRBV18 | 12 | ASSPPGRSYEQY
TRBJ2-2 | TRBV5-1 | 13 | ASSFGRTNTGELF
TRBJ2-5 | TRBV5-1 | 14 | ASSVAPGTGDETQY
TRBJ2-5 | TRBV9 | 13 | ASSANPGHLETQY
TRBJ2-5 | TRBV6-1 | 11 | ASSGDSQETQY
TRBJ2-7 | TRBV15 | 11 | ATSALGTYEQY
TRBJ1-2 | TRBV28 | 11 | AILTDIAYGYT
TRBJ2-3 | TRBV5-4 | 11 | ASSTSETDTQY
TRBJ2-1 | TRBV7-6 | 16 | ASSLAPEGASGGNEQF
TRBJ1-4 | TRBV29-1 | 13 | SVMDRISTNEKLF
TRBJ1-2 | TRBV19 | 14 | ASSIFPDTGTLGYT
TRBJ2-7 | TRBV9 | 13 | ASSVEPGQSYEQY
TRBJ1-2 | TRBV2 | 13 | ASSVRDRDNYGYT
TRBJ1-5 | TRBV6-1 | 11 | ATRTMGNQPQH
TRBJ2-7 | TRBV7-3 | 14 | ASRGAGTGRTYEQY
TRBJ1-1 | TRBV5-1 | 12 | ASSERLEQSEAF
TRBJ1-1 | TRBV25-1 | 13 | ASSPGAGGDTEAF
TRBJ1-3 | TRBV11-2 | 11 | ASSSTMGNTIY
TRBJ1-1 | TRBV6-1 | 12 | ASNHGGADTEAF
TRBJ1-4 | TRBV18 | 16 | ASSPRDRGLATNEKLF
TRBJ2-5 | TRBV7-6 | 14 | ASSTTGLRTKETQY
TRBJ1-5 | TRBV6-5 | 12 | ASSAGNSNQPQH
TRBJ1-2 | TRBV15 | 12 | ATSRGDLEYGYT
TRBJ2-6 | TRBV5-1 | 14 | ASRSNGISGANVLT
TRBJ2-2 | TRBV5-1 | 14 | ASSLGPGLSPGELF
TRBJ1-5 | TRBV7-2 | 12 | ASSLDNRDQPQH
TRBJ1-2 | TRBV6-6 | 14 | ASTDQVAARSGGYT
TRBJ2-5 | TRBV19 | 13 | ASSITGSSRETQY
TRBJ2-5 | TRBV7-9 | 12 | ASSLTGGQETQY
TRBJ1-1 | TRBV11-2 | 11 | ASNRQGFIEAF
TRBJ2-3 | TRBV7-2 | 13 | ASSRGLVTISTQY
TRBJ1-2 | TRBV11-2 | 16 | ASSSSSIGTLLDYGYT
TRBJ2-5 | TRBV5-1 | 14 | ASSFGAGFTQETQY
TRBJ2-3 | TRBV10-1 | 13 | ASSDTGSPTDTQY
TRBJ2-7 | TRBV2 | 13 | ASSATLVTSYEQY
TRBJ2-2 | TRBV2 | 12 | ASRDQGPTGELF
TRBJ2-7 | TRBV6-5 | 12 | ASSSDRQVFEQY
TRBJ2-1 | TRBV11-2 | 12 | ASRQDSNNNEQF
TRBJ1-1 | TRBV11-3 | 12 | ASSSQGHNTEAF
TRBJ2-1 | TRBV18 | 12 | ASSRSIPEDEQF
TRBJ1-1 | TRBV2 | 10 | TTTGLGTEAF
TRBJ1-1 | TRBV6-5 | 11 | ATTSLHPYEAF
TRBJ1-2 | TRBV5-1 | 16 | ASSLWSGQGALNYGYT
TRBJ2-1 | TRBV18 | 14 | ASSQSSSGAGNEQF
TRBJ1-1 | TRBV19 | 13 | ASSLEGQLNTEAF
TRBJ1-1 | TRBV5-6 | 10 | ASSLRGTEAF
TRBJ2-1 | TRBV6-5 | 13 | ASSSGRGVYNEQF
TRBJ2-5 | TRBV5-1 | 13 | ASSLGGTREETQY